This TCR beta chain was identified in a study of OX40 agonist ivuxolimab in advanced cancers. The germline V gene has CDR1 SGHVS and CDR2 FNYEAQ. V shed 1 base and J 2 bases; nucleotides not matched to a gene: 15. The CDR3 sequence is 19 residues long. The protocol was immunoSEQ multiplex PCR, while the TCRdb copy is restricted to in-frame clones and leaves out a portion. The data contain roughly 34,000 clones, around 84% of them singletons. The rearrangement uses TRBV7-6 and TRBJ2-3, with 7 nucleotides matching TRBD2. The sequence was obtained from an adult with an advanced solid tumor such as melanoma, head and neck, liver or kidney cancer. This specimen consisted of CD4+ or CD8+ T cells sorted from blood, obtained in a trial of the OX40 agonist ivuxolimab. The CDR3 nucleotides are TGTGCCAGCAGCTTAGAGGGTTTAGGTGCGGGAGTGGTCACAGATACGCAGTATTTT. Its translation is CASSLEGLGAGVVTDTQYF.